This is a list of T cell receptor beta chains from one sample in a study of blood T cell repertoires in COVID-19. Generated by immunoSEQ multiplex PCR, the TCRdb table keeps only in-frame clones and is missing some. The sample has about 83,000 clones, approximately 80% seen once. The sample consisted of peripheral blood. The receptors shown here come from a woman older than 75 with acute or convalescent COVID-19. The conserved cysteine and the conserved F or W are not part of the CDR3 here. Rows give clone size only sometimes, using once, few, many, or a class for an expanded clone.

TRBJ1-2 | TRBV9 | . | ASNVRGNHGYT
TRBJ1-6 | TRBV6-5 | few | ASSYSLTGNNSPLH
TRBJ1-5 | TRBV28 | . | ASSSGQGNQPQH
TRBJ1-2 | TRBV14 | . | ASSQGATGVGYGYT
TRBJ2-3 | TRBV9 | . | ASSVAGVGKNTDTQY
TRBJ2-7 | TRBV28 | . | ASSEREQY
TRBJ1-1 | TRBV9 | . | ASSVTENTEAF
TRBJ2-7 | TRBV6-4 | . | ASSDPAGGSYEQY
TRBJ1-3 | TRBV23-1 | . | ASSQSRRRASVSGNTIY
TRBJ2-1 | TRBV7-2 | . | ASSSPGLMGEQF
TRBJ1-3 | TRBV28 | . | ASLQMRTGGSGNTIY
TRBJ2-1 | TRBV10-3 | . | AISAERGTAYNEQF
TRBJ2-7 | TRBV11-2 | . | ASSLDLYRSSYEQY
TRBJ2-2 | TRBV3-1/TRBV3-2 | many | ATKGLGETGELF
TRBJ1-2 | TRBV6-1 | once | ASSEAQYGYT
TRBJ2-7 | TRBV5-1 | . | ASSLAGTSGYEQY
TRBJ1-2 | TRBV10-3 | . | AISDSNYGYT
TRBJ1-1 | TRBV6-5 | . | ASSFQGVATEAF
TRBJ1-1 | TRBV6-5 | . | ASSYFRQSNTEAF
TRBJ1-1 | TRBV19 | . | ASSIPSTGGNTEAF
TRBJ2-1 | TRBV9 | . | ASSVAPTSEQF
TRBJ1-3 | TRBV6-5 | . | ASTGAGNTIY
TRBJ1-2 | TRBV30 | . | AWINKRTPRGYT
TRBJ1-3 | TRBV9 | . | ASQRGDSSGNTIY
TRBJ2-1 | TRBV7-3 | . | ASSSTSSNEQF
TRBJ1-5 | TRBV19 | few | ASRIQGKYSNQPQH
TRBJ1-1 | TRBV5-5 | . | ASSPQGGGTEAF
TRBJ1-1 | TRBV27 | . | ASSFSGVGTEAF
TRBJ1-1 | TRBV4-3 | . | ASSQEGGGSEAF
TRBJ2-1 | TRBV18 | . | ASSPPQEWNNEQF
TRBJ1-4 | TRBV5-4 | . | ASRSAGTESEKLF
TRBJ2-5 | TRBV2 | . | ASSGPGGLKTQY
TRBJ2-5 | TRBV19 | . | ASSISGGSGGKETQY
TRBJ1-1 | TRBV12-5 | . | ASGSRGGLNTEAF
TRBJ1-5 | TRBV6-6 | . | ASSYEGDSNQPQH
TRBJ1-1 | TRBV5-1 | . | ASSSQSTEAF
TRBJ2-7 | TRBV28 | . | ATQLEGYEQY
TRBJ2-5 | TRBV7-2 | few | ASRVPRAQETQY
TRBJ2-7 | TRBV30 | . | AWGEQNYEQY
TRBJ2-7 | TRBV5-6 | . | ASSSAYEQY
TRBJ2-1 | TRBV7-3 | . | ASSPSGGLYNEQF
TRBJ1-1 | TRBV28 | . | ASNLPISARSGEAF
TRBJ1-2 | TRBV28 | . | ASRTGDYGYT
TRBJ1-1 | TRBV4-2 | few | ASSQSSTGATEAF
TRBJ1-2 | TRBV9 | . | ASSVDVGDGYT
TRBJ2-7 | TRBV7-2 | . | ASSLAAGQAYEQY
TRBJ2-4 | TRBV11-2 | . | ASSGTGTGEDIQY
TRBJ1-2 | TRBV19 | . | ASSMGQLAGYT
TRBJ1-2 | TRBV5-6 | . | ASSRGRVPYGYT
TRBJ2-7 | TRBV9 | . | ASSARQKSYEQY
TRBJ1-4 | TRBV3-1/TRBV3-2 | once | ASSQRQGNEKLF
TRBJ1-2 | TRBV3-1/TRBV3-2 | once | ASSQVQVGNYGYT
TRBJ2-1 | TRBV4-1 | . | ASSYSGGGYNEQF
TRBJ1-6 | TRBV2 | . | ASRGGPGVTSPLH
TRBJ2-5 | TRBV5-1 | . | ASSLGGGLQETQY
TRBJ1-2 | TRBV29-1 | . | SGRGGNVGYT
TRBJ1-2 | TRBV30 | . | AWSATDRGQNGYT
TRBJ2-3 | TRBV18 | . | ASSPPASGRTDTQY
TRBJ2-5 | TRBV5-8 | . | ASSLGQSGETQY